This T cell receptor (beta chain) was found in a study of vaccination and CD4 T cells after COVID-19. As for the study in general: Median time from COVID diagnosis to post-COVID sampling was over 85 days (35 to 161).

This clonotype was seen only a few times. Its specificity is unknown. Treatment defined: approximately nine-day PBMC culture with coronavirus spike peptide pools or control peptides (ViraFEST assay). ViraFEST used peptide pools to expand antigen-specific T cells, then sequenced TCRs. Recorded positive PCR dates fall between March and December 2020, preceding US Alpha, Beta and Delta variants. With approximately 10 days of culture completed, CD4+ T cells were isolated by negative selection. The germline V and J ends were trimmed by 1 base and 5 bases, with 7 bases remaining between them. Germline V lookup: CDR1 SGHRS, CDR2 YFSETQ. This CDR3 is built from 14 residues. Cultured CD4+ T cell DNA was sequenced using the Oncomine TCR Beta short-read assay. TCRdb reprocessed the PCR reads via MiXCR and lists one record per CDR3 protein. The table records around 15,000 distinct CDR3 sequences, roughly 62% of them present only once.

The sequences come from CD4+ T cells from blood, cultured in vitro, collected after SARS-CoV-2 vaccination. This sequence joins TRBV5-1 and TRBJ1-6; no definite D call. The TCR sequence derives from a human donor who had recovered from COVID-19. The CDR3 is CASSLRVDNSPLHF. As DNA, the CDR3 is TGCGCCAGCAGCTTGAGGGTGGATAATTCACCCCTCCACTTT.